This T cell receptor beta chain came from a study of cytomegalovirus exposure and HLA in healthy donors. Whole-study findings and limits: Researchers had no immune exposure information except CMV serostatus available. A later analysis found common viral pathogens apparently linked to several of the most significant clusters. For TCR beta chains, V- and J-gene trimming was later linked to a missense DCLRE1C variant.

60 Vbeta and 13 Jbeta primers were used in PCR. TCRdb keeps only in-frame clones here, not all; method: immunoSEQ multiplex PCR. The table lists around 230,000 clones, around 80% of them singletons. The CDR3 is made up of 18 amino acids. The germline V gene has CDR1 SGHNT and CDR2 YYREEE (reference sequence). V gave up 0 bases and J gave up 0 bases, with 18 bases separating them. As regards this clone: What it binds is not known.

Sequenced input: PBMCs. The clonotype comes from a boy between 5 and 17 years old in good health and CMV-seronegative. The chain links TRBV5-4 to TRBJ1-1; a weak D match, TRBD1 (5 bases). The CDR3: CASSLVRGRTRMNTEAFF. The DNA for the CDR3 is TGTGCCAGCAGCTTGGTTCGGGGGAGGACACGCATGAACACTGAAGCTTTCTTT. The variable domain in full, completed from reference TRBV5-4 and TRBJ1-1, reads ETGVTQSPTHLIKTRGQQVTLRCSSQSGHNTVSWYQQALGQGPQFIFQYYREEENGRGNFPPRFSGLQFPNYSSELNVNALELDDSALYLCASSLVRGRTRMNTEAFFGQGTRLTVV.